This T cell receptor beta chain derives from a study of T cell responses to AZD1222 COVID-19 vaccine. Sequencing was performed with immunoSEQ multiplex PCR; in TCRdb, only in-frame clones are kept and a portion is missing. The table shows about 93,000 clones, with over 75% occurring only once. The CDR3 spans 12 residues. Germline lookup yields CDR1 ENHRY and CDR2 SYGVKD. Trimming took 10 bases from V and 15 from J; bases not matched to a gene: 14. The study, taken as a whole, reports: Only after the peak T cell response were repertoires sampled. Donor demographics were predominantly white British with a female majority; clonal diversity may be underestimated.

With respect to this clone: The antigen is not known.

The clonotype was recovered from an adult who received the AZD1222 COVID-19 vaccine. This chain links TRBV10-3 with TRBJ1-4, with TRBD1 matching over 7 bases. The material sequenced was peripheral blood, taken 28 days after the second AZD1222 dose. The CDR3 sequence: CATRDSSQIVFF. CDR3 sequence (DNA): TGTGCCACGCGGGACAGTTCTCAGATAGTGTTTTTT.